This is a list of T cell receptor beta chains from one sample in a study of tumor-infiltrating T cells and Merkel cell polyomavirus. The protocol was immunoSEQ multiplex PCR, while the TCRdb copy is restricted to in-frame clones and leaves out a portion. The data contain about 25,000 clones, 70% to 90% of them seen just once; the ten biggest clones take up about 2.7%. The sequenced sample was lymph node tissue. The receptors come from a man in his forties or fifties with Merkel cell carcinoma. The CDR3 runs from the conserved cysteine through the conserved F or W. Fields, in order: clone size, J gene, V gene, D gene, CDR3 DNA, CDR3 protein. The D gene is left open where the match is weak. Clone size is shown for a subset of rows, as once, few, many or a class of expanded clone.

few TRBJ1-5 TRBV5-1 TRBD1 TGCGCCAGCAGCTGGGGGACAGGGGGAGATCAGCCCCAGCATTTT CASSWGTGGDQPQHF
once TRBJ2-3 TRBV19 TRBD1 TGTGCCAGTAGTACGGGACAGGCTTACAGCACAGATACGCAGTATTTT CASSTGQAYSTDTQYF
- TRBJ1-2 TRBV28 - TGTGCCAGCAGTTTATTAGGGGTCTATGGCTACACCTTC CASSLLGVYGYTF
- TRBJ1-4 TRBV6-6 - TGTGCCAGCAGTGCCCCCCCCGCAGGTCTTAATGAAAAACTGTTTTTT CASSAPPAGLNEKLFF
- TRBJ2-1 TRBV10-2 TRBD2 TGCGCCAGCAGTGAGTCCTGGGGTAGCGGGGGCCAGGGGTTCTTC CASSESWGSGGQGFF
- TRBJ2-7 TRBV11-2 TRBD2 TGTGCCAGCTCAACTAGCGAGGCCTACGAGCAGTACTTC CASSTSEAYEQYF
- TRBJ1-1 TRBV4-2 - TGTGCCAGCAGCCAAGTGCAGGGAAAAGCTGAAGCTTTCTTT CASSQVQGKAEAFF
- TRBJ2-6 TRBV11-2 - TGTGCCAGCAGCCCGCAGGGTTCTGGGGCCAACGTCCTGACTTTC CASSPQGSGANVLTF
- TRBJ2-5 TRBV19 - TGTGCCAGTCGTAATCTCGGACTGGGAAAAGAGACCCAGTACTTC CASRNLGLGKETQYF
few TRBJ1-6 TRBV4-1 - TGCGCCAGCAGCCAAGGATCAGGGGTTAATTCACCCCTCCACTTT CASSQGSGVNSPLHF
- TRBJ2-2 TRBV19 - TGTGCCAGTAGTTACGGGGGAAAGGCCGGGGAGCTGTTTTTT CASSYGGKAGELFF
- TRBJ2-3 TRBV5-4 TRBD2 TGTGCCAGCAGCCTAACGACTAGCGGGAGGGCCCCAGATACGCAGTATTTT CASSLTTSGRAPDTQYF
- TRBJ2-6 TRBV2 TRBD1 TGTGCCAGCATGATGGACAGGGCGGCCAACGTCCTGACTTTC CASMMDRAANVLTF
- TRBJ1-5 TRBV2 TRBD1 TGTGCCAGCAGCCGGGACAGGGGTGATCAGCCCCAGCATTTT CASSRDRGDQPQHF
- TRBJ2-1 TRBV11-2 - TGTGCCACCCGGAGGGGCAGTAGTTTCGATGAGCAGTTCTTC CATRRGSSFDEQFF
- TRBJ2-7 TRBV2 - TGTGCCAGCAATCGGGACTCCGGGTCCTATGAGCAGTACTTC CASNRDSGSYEQYF
- TRBJ2-5 TRBV28 TRBD2 TGTGCCAGCAGTTTACCTACTACCCCGGCTAGCGGGGGGCAAGAGACCCAGTACTTC CASSLPTTPASGGQETQYF
- TRBJ2-7 TRBV5-4 TRBD2 TGTGCCAGCAGCTTCTTTGGGCTAGCGGGCGCGGAGTACTTC CASSFFGLAGAEYF
- TRBJ2-7 TRBV11-2 - TGTGCCAGCAGCTTAACGGGGGACGAGCAGTACTTC CASSLTGDEQYF
- TRBJ2-7 TRBV6-5 - TGTGCCAGCAGTGCAAGGGAGGCCTACGAGCAGTACTTC CASSAREAYEQYF
- TRBJ2-7 TRBV6-6 TRBD1 TGTGCCAGCAGTTACTCGAGGGATACAGGGGGGGAGCAGTACTTC CASSYSRDTGGEQYF
- TRBJ2-1 TRBV7-9 - TGTGCCAGCAGCCACCCGGGGAATGAGCAGTTCTTC CASSHPGNEQFF
- TRBJ1-5 TRBV5-5 - TGTGCCAGCAGCTTGTCGCAGGGTGGCAATCAGCCCCAGCATTTT CASSLSQGGNQPQHF
- TRBJ2-1 TRBV28 TRBD1 TGTGCCAGCAGATCCTCGCCGGGACAGGCTGCCCCGTCGGATGAGCAGTTCTTC CASRSSPGQAAPSDEQFF
- TRBJ1-5 TRBV5-6 - TGTGCCAGCAGCTTAAAGGGGGTGGTTCAGCCCCAGCATTTT CASSLKGVVQPQHF
- TRBJ2-7 TRBV7-2 - TGTGCCAGCAGCTTAAGGGGTTCGGGGGTCTACGAGCAGTACTTC CASSLRGSGVYEQYF
- TRBJ2-5 TRBV18 TRBD2 TGTGCCAGCTCACCTGGACTAGCGGAAGAGACCCAGTACTTC CASSPGLAEETQYF
- TRBJ1-6 TRBV28 - TGTGCCAGCAGTTTATCAACGCCGGGAGGTCTTTATAATTCACCCCTCCACTTT CASSLSTPGGLYNSPLHF
few TRBJ2-7 TRBV30 TRBD1 TGTGCCTGGAGGCGACAGGGGCGGGTGACCTACGAGCAGTACTTC CAWRRQGRVTYEQYF
- TRBJ1-1 TRBV11-2 - TGTGCCAGCAGCTTAGAGGCCCCTGAAGCTTTCTTT CASSLEAPEAFF
- TRBJ1-1 TRBV20-1 - TGCAGTGCAGGGGGTCAAACTGAAGCTTTCTTT CSAGGQTEAFF
few TRBJ1-1 TRBV7-2 - TGTGCCAGCAGCTTAACGAAACAGGGCGGCACTGAAGCTTTCTTT CASSLTKQGGTEAFF
once TRBJ1-1 TRBV7-9 - TGTGCCAGCAGCTTGAGGTCGGTGGCCGCTGAAGCTTTCTTT CASSLRSVAAEAFF
- TRBJ2-5 TRBV7-6 TRBD1 TGTGCCAGCAGCTCGGACAGGGCGCTGGGGGAGACCCAGTACTTC CASSSDRALGETQYF
- TRBJ2-2 TRBV4-3 - TGCGCCAGCAGCCAAGGGGCTCGAACCGGGGAGCTGTTTTTT CASSQGARTGELFF
- TRBJ2-3 TRBV9 - TGTGCCAGCAGCCCCCTCGAGGATACGCAGTATTTT CASSPLEDTQYF
- TRBJ2-4 TRBV5-1 TRBD1 TGCGCCAGCAGCCCGGGACAGAATAAAAACATTCAGTACTTC CASSPGQNKNIQYF
- TRBJ2-1 TRBV7-7 TRBD2 TGTGCTAGCAGCTTGGGAGCGGGGGCGGCCTACAATGAGCAGTTCTTC CASSLGAGAAYNEQFF
- TRBJ2-1 TRBV7-9 TRBD2 TGTGCCAGTAAAGCGGGGGGCGCCTACAATGAGCAGTTCTTC CASKAGGAYNEQFF
- TRBJ2-7 TRBV13 - TGTGCCAGCAGCTCGTACGGGTTGTCCTACGAGCAGTACTTC CASSSYGLSYEQYF
- TRBJ1-1 TRBV28 - TGTGCCAGCAGTTGGATTGAGGGCACTGAAGCTTTCTTT CASSWIEGTEAFF
- TRBJ1-1 TRBV7-8 - TGTGCCAGCAGCTTAGCGAGGTTCACTGAAGCTTTCTTT CASSLARFTEAFF
few TRBJ2-2 TRBV6-6 - TGTGCCAGCAGTTATGGAGTGGGGGAGCTGTTTTTT CASSYGVGELFF
- TRBJ2-1 TRBV5-1 TRBD2 TGCGCCAGCAGTCGGGGACTAGCGGGGATATACAATGAGCAGTTCTTC CASSRGLAGIYNEQFF
- TRBJ1-1 TRBV19 - TGTGCCAGTAGAACGGGTAGGAACACTGAAGCTTTCTTT CASRTGRNTEAFF
- TRBJ2-4 TRBV19 - TGTGCCAGTAGCCGGGATAGGAACATTCAGTACTTC CASSRDRNIQYF
once TRBJ2-1 TRBV28 TRBD2 TGTGCCAGCAGTCTACTAGCGGACGTTTACAATGAGCAGTTCTTC CASSLLADVYNEQFF
- TRBJ1-5 TRBV5-1 TRBD1 TGCGCCAGCAGCTTCAAGGACAGGGGCTTATATAGCAATCAGCCCCAGCATTTT CASSFKDRGLYSNQPQHF
- TRBJ2-3 TRBV7-2 TRBD2 TGTGCCAGCAGCTTGGGACTAGCGGGGGTGGATACGCAGTATTTT CASSLGLAGVDTQYF
- TRBJ2-1 TRBV4-2 TRBD2 TGTGCCAGCAGCCATGGAGCGGGGGGCCCCTCCTCCTACAATGAGCAGTTCTTC CASSHGAGGPSSYNEQFF
- TRBJ2-7 TRBV10-3 TRBD2 TGTGCCATCAGAAGCGGGGGGGCCTACGAGCAGTACTTC CAIRSGGAYEQYF
- TRBJ2-7 TRBV18 TRBD1 TGTGCCAGCTCACAACTACCCGGGACAGGGGACGAGCAGTACTTC CASSQLPGTGDEQYF
- TRBJ2-3 TRBV7-3 TRBD2 TGTGCCAGCAGCTTATGGGCTAGCGGGGACACAGATACGCAGTATTTT CASSLWASGDTDTQYF
- TRBJ1-5 TRBV2 - TGTGCCAGCAGTGAAGCAAGGAGGGTGGCAAATCAGCCCCAGCATTTT CASSEARRVANQPQHF
- TRBJ1-5 TRBV7-2 - TGTGCCAGCAGCCAGGACTACAATCAGCCCCAGCATTTT CASSQDYNQPQHF